This T cell receptor beta chain was recorded in a study of blood T cell repertoires in COVID-19. Study background: Sites across the United States, Italy and Spain contributed samples from acute and convalescent COVID-19. Sample material is recorded as cDNA or gDNA derived from T cells, B-cell-depleted T cells, or PBMCs.

Original analysis: By means of reference gene primer amplification, nucleated cell counts were estimated. Generated by immunoSEQ multiplex PCR, the TCRdb table keeps only in-frame clones and is missing some. The V and J calls and clone size come from that table; D and trimming were worked out from the DNA. The sample carries some 130,000 clones, over 75% recorded once. Losses at the gene ends were 5 bases for V and 7 bases for J; bases not matched to a gene: 11. Germline V gene lookup returns CDR1 MNHEY and CDR2 SVGEGT. The CDR3 totals 15 residues. This TCR was sampled from a human donor in a cohort sampled during active COVID-19. J is TRBJ1-5 and V is TRBV6-2 or TRBV6-3, with TRBD1 identical over 7 bases. Sequencing used peripheral blood. The CDR3 sequence is CASSPGQVFTQPQHF. Written as DNA, the CDR3 is TGTGCCAGCAGTCCCGGACAGGTCTTTACCCAGCCCCAGCATTTT.